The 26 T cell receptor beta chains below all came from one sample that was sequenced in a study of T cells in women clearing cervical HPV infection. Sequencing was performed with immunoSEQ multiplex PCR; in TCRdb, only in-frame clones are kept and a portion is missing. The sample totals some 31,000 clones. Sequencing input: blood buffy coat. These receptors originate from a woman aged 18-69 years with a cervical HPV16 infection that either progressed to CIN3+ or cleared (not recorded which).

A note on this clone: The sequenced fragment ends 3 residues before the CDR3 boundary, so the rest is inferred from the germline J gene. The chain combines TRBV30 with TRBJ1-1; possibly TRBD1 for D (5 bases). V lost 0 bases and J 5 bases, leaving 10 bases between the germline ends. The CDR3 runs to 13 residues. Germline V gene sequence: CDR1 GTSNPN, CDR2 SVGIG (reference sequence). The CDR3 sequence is CAWSVWGGTEAFF. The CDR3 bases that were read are TGTGCCTGGAGTGTTTGGGGCGGTACTGAA.

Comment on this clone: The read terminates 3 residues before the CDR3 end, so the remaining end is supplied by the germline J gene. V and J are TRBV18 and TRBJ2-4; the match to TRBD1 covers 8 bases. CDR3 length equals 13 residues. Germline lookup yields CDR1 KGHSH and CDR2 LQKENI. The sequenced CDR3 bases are TGTGCCAGCTCAATCGGACAGGGCGATGGT. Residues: CASSIGQGDG. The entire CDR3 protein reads CASSIGQGDGQYF.

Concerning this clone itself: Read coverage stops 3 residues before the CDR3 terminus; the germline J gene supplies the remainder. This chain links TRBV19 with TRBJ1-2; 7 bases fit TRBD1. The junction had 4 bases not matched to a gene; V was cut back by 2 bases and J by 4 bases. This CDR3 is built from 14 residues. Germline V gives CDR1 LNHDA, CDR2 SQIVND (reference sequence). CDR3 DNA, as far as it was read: TGTGCCAGTAGTATACAACAGGGGACCTATGGC. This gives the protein CASSIQQGTYG. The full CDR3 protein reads CASSIQQGTYGYTF.

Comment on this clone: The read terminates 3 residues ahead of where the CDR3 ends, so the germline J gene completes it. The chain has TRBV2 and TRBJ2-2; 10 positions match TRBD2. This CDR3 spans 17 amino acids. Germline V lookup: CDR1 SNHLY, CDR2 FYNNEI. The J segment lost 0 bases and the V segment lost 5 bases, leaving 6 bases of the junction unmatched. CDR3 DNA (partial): TGTGCCAGCAGTTTTCCGGGACTAGCGACGAACACCGGGGAG. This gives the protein CASSFPGLATNTGE. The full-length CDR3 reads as CASSFPGLATNTGELFF.

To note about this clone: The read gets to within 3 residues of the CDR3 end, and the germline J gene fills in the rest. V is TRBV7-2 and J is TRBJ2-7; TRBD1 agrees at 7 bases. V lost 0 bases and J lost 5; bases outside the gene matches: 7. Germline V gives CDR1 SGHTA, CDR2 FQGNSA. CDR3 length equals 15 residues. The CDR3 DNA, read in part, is TGTGCCAGCAGCTTAGCCGACAGGGTTTGGGACGAG. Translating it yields CASSLADRVWDE. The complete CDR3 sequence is CASSLADRVWDEQYF. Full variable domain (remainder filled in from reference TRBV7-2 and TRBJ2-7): GAGVSQSPSNKVTEKGKDVELRCDPISGHTALYWYRQSLGQGLEFLIYFQGNSAPDKSGLPSDRFSAERTGGSVSTLTIQRTQQEDSAVYLCASSLADRVWDEQYFGPGTRLTVT.

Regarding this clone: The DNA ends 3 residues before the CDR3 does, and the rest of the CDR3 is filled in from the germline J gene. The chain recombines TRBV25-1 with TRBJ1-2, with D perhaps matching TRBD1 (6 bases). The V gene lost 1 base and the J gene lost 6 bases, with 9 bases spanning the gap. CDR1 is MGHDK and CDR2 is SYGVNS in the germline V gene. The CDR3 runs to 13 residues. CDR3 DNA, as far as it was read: TGTGCCAGCAGTGAATGGTCAGGGGATGGC. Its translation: CASSEWSGDG. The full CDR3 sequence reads CASSEWSGDGYTF.

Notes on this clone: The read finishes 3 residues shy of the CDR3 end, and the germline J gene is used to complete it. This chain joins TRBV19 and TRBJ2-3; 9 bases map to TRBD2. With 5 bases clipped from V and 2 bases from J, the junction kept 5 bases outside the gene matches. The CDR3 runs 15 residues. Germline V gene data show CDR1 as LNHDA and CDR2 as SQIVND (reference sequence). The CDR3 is CASSWIAGDTDTQYF. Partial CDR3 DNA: TGTGCCAGTAGTTGGATAGCGGGAGACACAGATACG.

Incomplete CDR3 DNA: TGTGCCAGCAGTCGGTGGAGCGCGGGCACAGATACG. Translation gives CASSRWSAGTDT. The full CDR3 sequence reads CASSRWSAGTDTQYF. This chain links TRBV12-3 or TRBV12-4 with TRBJ2-3; D remains ambiguous. The read finishes 3 residues shy of the CDR3 end, and the germline J gene is used to complete it. Trimming removed 5 bases at V and 1 base at J, with 13 bases between. The CDR3 sequence is 15 residues long.

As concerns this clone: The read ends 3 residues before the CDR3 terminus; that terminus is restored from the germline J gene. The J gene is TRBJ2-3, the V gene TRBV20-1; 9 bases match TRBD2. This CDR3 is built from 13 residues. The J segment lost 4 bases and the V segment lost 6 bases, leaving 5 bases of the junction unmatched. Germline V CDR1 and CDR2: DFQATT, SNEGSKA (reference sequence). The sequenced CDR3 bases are TGCAGTGCCTTAGCGGGGGCGCCAGATACG. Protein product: CSALAGAPDT. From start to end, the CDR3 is CSALAGAPDTQYF.

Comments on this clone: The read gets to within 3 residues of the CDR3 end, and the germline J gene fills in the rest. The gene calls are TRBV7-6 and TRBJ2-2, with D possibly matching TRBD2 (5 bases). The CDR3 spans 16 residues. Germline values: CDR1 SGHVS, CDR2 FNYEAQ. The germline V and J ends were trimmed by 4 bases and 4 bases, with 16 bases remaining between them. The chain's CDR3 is CASSSSTRGLTGELFF. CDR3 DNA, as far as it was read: TGTGCCAGCAGCTCCTCAACTAGAGGCCTCACCGGGGAG. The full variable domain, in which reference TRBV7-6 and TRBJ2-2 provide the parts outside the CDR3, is GAGVSQSPRYKVTKRGQDVALRCDPISGHVSLYWYRQALGQGPEFLTYFNYEAQQDKSGLPNDRFSAERPEGSISTLTIQRTEQRDSAMYRCASSSSTRGLTGELFFGEGSRLTVL.

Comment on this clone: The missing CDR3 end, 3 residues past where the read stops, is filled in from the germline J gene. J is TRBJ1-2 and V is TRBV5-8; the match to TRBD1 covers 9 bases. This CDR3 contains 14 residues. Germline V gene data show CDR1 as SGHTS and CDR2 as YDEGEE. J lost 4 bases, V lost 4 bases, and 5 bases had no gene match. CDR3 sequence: CASSRDREGYGYTF. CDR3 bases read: TGTGCCAGCAGCCGGGACAGGGAAGGCTATGGC.

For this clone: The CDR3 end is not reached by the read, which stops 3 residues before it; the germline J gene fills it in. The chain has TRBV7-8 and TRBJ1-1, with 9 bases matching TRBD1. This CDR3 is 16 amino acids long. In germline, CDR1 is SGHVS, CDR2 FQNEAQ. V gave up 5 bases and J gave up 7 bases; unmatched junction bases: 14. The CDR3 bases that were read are TGTGCCAGCAGCCTCCTCGGACAGGGGTCGTTGGGTGAA. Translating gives CASSLLGQGSLGE. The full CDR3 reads CASSLLGQGSLGEAFF.

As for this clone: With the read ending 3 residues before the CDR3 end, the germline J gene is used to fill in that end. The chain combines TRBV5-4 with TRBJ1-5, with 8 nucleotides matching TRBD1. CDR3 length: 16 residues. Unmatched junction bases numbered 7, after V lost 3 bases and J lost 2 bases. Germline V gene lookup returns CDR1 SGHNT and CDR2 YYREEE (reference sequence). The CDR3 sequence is CASSCPDRAGNQPQHF. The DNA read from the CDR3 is TGTGCCAGCAGCTGCCCGGACAGGGCTGGCAATCAGCCC.

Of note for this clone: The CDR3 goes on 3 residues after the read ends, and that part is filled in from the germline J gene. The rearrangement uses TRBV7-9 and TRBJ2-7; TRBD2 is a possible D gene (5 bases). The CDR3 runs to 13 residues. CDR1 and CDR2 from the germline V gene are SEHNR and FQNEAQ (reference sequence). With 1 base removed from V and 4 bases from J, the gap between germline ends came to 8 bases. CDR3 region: CASSLDGVYEQYF. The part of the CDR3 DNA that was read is TGTGCCAGCAGCTTAGACGGGGTTTACGAG.

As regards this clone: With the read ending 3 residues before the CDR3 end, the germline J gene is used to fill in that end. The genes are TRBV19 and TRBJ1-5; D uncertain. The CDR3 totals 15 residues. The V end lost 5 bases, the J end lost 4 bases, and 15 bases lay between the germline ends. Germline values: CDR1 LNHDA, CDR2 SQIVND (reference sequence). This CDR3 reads CASSSEWPTNQPQHF. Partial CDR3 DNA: TGTGCCAGTAGTTCTGAGTGGCCGACAAATCAGCCC.

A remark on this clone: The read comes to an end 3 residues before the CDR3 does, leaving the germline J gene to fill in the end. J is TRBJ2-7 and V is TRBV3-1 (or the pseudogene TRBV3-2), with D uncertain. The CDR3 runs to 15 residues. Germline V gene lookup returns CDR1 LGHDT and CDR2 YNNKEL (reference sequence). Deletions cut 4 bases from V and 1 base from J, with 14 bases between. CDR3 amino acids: CASSPEAAVSYEQYF. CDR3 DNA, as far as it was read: TGTGCCAGCAGCCCTGAGGCGGCAGTATCCTACGAG.

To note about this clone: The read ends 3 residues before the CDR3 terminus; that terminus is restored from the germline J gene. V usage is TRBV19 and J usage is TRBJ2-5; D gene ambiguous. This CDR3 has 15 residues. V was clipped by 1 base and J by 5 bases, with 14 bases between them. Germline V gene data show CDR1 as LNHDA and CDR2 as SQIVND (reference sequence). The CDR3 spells CASSIGVGSVETQYF. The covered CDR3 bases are TGTGCCAGTAGTATAGGGGTAGGGTCGGTGGAGACC. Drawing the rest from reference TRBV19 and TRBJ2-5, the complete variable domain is DGGITQSPKYLFRKEGQNVTLSCEQNLNHDAMYWYRQDPGQGLRLIYYSQIVNDFQKGDIAEGYSVSREKKESFPLTVTSAQKNPTAFYLCASSIGVGSVETQYFGPGTRLLVL.

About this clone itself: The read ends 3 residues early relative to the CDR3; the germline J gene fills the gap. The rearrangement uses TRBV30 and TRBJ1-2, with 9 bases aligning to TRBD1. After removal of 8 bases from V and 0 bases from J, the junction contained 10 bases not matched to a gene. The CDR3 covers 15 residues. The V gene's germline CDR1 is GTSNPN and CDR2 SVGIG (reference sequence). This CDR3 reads CARGTGSTTNYGYTF. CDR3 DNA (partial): TGTGCCCGCGGGACAGGGAGCACTACTAACTATGGC.

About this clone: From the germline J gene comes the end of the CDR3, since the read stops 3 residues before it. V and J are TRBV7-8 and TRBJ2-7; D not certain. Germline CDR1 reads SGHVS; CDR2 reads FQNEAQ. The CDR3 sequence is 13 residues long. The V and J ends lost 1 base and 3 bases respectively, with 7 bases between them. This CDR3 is CASSLDLRYEQYF. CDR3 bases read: TGTGCCAGCAGCTTAGATCTCCGCTACGAG.

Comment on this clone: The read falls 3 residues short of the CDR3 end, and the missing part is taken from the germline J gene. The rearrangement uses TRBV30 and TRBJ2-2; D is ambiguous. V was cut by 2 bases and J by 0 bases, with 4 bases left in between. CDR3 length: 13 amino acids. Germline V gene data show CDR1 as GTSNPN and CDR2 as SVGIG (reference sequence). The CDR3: CAWSQANTGELFF. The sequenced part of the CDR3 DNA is TGTGCCTGGAGTCAGGCGAACACCGGGGAG.

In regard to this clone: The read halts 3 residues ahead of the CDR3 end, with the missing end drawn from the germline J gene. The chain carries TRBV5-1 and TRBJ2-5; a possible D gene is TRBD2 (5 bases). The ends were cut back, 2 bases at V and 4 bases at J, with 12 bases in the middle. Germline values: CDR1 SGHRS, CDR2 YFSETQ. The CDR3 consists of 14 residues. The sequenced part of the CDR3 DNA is TGCGCCAGCAGCTTTAACGGAGAGGGAGAGACC. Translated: CASSFNGEGET. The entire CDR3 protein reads CASSFNGEGETQYF.

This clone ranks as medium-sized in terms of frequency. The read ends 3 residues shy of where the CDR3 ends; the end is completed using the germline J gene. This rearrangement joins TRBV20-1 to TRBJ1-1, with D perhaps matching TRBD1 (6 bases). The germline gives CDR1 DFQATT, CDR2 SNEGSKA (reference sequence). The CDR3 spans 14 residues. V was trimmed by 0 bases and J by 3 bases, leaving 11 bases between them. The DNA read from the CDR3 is TGCAGTGCTAGAGACACAGGGAGAGACACTGAA. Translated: CSARDTGRDTE. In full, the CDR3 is CSARDTGRDTEAFF.

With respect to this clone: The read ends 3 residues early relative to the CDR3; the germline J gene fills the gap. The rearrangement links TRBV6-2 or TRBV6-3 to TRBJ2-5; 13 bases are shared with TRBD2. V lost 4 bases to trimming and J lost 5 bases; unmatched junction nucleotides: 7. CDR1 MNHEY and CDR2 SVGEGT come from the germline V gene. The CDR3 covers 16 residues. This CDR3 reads CASSSLLAGGRETQYF. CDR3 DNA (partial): TGTGCCAGCAGTTCTCTACTAGCGGGGGGGCGGGAGACC.

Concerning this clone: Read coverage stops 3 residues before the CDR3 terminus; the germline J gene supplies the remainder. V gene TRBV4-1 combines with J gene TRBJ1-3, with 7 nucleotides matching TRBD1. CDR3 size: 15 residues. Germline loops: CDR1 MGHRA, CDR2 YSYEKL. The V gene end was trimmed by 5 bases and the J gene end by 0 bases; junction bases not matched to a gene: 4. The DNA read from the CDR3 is TGCGCCAGCAGCTCTCGGGACAGCTCTGGAAACACC. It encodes CASSSRDSSGNT. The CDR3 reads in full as CASSSRDSSGNTIYF.

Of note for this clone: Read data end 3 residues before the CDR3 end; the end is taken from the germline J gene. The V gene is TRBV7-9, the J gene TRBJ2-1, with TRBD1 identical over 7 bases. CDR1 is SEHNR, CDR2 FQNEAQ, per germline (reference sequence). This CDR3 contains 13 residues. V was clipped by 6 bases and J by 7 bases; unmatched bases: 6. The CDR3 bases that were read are TGTGCCAGCAGACGTACAGGGGAAAATGAG. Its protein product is CASRRTGENE. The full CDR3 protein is CASRRTGENEQFF.

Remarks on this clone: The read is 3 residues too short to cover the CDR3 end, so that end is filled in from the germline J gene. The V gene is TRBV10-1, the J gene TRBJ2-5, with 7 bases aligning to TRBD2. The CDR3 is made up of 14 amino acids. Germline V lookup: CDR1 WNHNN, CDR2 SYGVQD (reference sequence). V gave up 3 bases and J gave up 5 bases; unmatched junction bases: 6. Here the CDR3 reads CASSEGGRVETQYF. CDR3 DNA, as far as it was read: TGCGCCAGCAGTGAAGGCGGGAGAGTTGAGACC.